This T cell receptor beta chain was retrieved from a study of T cell repertoires in cytomegalovirus infection. Study as a whole: Public signatures in TCR beta pointed to CMV infection and matching HLA type.

TCRdb analysed the reads with MiXCR anew, one entry per CDR3 protein. The sample has under 150,000 distinct CDR3 sequences; approximately 24% are singletons. This clonotype was seen more than once but under ten times. Its antigen is unidentified. Findings of the study overall: Dominant in the ex vivo response were TCR beta clonotypes restricted by HLA-C and specific for CMV.

Trimming took 5 bases from V and 5 from J, leaving 9 bases between them. The germline gives CDR1 SGHVT, CDR2 SQSDAQ. The CDR3 loop spans 12 amino acids. The chain recombines TRBV7-4 with TRBJ1-1; D might be TRBD1 (5 bases). The sequenced material came from PBMCs, sequenced either directly or after in vitro stimulation (not recorded which). This TCR was recovered from a human donor in good health (CMV status not recorded). Some clones in this sample may be carry-over from other donors' samples. The CDR3 bases are TGTGCCAGCAGCAGCAGGGATACTGAAGCTTTCTTT. This sequence encodes CASSSRDTEAFF.